This T cell receptor (beta chain) emerged from a study of early T cells in non-severe SARS-CoV-2 infection. Study details: Chains were not paired, and sequencing was done on bulk RNA from unsorted whole blood.

This clonotype was found many times. This CDR3 has 17 amino acids. V trimming: 0 bases; J trimming: 0 bases; junction bases outside the gene matches: 7. CDR1 and CDR2 (germline): SGHVS, FQNEAQ. In the library, individual cDNA molecules carried attached unique molecular identifiers. From the 5' RACE reads, TCRdb called clonotypes with MiXCR, one entry per CDR3 protein. This sample has 45,000 to 75,000 distinct CDR3 sequences, with roughly 5.3% found just once. The sequence came from an adult who was a healthcare worker with PCR-confirmed SARS-CoV-2 infection or an uninfected control (not recorded which). The sample consisted of whole blood. The chain is built from TRBV7-8 and TRBJ2-7; 8 bases align to TRBD2. Written as DNA, the CDR3 is TGTGCCAGCAGCTTAGCGTCCCTCCTAGCGGGCTCCTACGAGCAGTACTTC. Translating gives CASSLASLLAGSYEQYF.